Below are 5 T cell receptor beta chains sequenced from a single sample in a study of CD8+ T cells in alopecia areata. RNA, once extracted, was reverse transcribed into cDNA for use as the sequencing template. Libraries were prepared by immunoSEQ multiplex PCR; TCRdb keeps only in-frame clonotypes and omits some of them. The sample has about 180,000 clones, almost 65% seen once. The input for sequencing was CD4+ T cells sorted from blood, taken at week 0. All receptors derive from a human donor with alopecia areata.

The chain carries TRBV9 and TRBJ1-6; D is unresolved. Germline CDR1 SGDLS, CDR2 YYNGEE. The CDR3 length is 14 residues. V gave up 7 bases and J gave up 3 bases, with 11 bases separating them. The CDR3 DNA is TGTGCCAGCCAAAATGGGGTCTATAATTCACCCCTCCACTTT. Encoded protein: CASQNGVYNSPLHF.

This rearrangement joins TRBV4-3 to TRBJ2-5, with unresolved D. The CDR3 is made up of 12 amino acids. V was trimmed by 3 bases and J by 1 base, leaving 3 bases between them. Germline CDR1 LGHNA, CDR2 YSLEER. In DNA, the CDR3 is TGCGCCAGCAGCCACCCCCAAGAGACCCAGTACTTC. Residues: CASSHPQETQYF.

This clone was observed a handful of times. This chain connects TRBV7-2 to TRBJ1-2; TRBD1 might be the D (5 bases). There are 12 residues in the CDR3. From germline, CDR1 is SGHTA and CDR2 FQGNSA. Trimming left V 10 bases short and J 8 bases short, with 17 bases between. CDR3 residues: CATSRGVGGYTF. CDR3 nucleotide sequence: TGTGCCACCAGTAGGGGAGTAGGCGGCTACACCTTC. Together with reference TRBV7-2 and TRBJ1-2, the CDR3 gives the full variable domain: GAGVSQSPSNKVTEKGKDVELRCDPISGHTALYWYRQSLGQGLEFLIYFQGNSAPDKSGLPSDRFSAERTGGSVSTLTIQRTQQEDSAVYLCATSRGVGGYTFGSGTRLTVV.

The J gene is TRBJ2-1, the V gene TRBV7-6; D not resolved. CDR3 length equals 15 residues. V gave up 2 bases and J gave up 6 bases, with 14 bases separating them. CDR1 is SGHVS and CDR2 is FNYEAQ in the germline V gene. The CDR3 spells CASSLRKGLSNEQFF. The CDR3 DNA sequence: TGTGCCAGCAGCTTAAGGAAGGGCCTTAGCAATGAGCAGTTCTTC.

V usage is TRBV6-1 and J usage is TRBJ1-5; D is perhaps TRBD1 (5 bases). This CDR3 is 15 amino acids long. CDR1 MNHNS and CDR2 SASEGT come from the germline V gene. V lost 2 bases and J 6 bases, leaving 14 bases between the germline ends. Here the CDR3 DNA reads TGTGCCAGCAGTGAACGTAAAGGGGATCCTCAGCCCCAGCATTTT. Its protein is CASSERKGDPQPQHF.